These T cell receptor beta chains were read from a single sample in a study of T cell responses to AZD1222 COVID-19 vaccine. Clones were read by immunoSEQ multiplex PCR, and TCRdb kept only the in-frame ones, dropping some. Among about 110,000 clones listed, around 80% were seen once. The source was peripheral blood, collected on day 0 of AZD1222 vaccination. These receptors originate from an adult in good health. CDR3s include the opening cysteine and the closing phenylalanine or tryptophan. A D gene is named only where the DNA matches it firmly. Some rows mark clone size as missing; the rest say once, few, many or name a class of expanded clone.

v_gene: TRBV6-2/TRBV6-3
abundance: NA
j_gene: TRBJ1-1
d_gene: NA
CDR3aa: CASSYGGPLNTEAFF
CDR3nt: TGTGCCAGCAGTTACGGAGGGCCTCTGAACACTGAAGCTTTCTTT

v_gene: TRBV2
abundance: NA
j_gene: TRBJ1-3
d_gene: NA
CDR3aa: CASSAAGANTIYF
CDR3nt: TGTGCCAGCAGTGCGGCAGGGGCAAACACCATATATTTT

v_gene: TRBV5-6
abundance: NA
j_gene: TRBJ1-1
d_gene: NA
CDR3aa: CASSIQQYEAFF
CDR3nt: TGTGCCAGCAGCATCCAGCAGTACGAGGCTTTCTTT

v_gene: TRBV6-5
abundance: NA
j_gene: TRBJ2-2
d_gene: NA
CDR3aa: CATSHGPNTGELFF
CDR3nt: TGTGCCACCTCGCACGGGCCGAACACCGGGGAGCTGTTTTTT

v_gene: TRBV2
abundance: NA
j_gene: TRBJ2-1
d_gene: NA
CDR3aa: CAREVVDSYNEQFF
CDR3nt: TGTGCCAGAGAAGTAGTGGACTCCTACAATGAGCAGTTCTTC

v_gene: TRBV2
abundance: NA
j_gene: TRBJ2-5
d_gene: TRBD2
CDR3aa: CASRVTSSQETQYF
CDR3nt: TGTGCCAGCAGGGTGACTAGCTCCCAAGAGACCCAGTACTTC

v_gene: TRBV9
abundance: NA
j_gene: TRBJ1-6
d_gene: NA
CDR3aa: CASSPGGEAGNSPLHF
CDR3nt: TGTGCCAGCAGCCCTGGAGGTGAAGCGGGAAATTCACCCCTCCACTTT

v_gene: TRBV5-1
abundance: NA
j_gene: TRBJ1-1
d_gene: TRBD1
CDR3aa: CASRTGIHENTEAFF
CDR3nt: TGCGCCAGCAGGACAGGGATCCACGAAAACACTGAAGCTTTCTTT

v_gene: TRBV7-6
abundance: NA
j_gene: TRBJ1-1
d_gene: TRBD1
CDR3aa: CASSPTGETTEAFF
CDR3nt: TGTGCCAGCAGCCCGACAGGGGAAACCACTGAAGCTTTCTTT

v_gene: TRBV12-5
abundance: NA
j_gene: TRBJ1-5
d_gene: NA
CDR3aa: CASGSSGTRGNQPQHF
CDR3nt: TGTGCTAGTGGTTCTTCGGGGACCCGGGGCAATCAGCCCCAGCATTTT

v_gene: TRBV6-2/TRBV6-3
abundance: NA
j_gene: TRBJ2-3
d_gene: TRBD2
CDR3aa: CASSRVLAGTDTQYF
CDR3nt: TGTGCCAGCAGTCGAGTTCTAGCGGGCACAGATACGCAGTATTTT

v_gene: TRBV7-2
abundance: NA
j_gene: TRBJ2-2
d_gene: NA
CDR3aa: CASSLRSSTYTGELFF
CDR3nt: TGTGCCAGCAGCTTACGTAGCTCCACTTACACCGGGGAGCTGTTTTTT

v_gene: TRBV7-2
abundance: once
j_gene: TRBJ2-2
d_gene: NA
CDR3aa: CASSEGHLTGELFF
CDR3nt: TGTGCCAGCAGCGAGGGACATCTAACCGGGGAGCTGTTTTTT

v_gene: TRBV5-1
abundance: NA
j_gene: TRBJ2-3
d_gene: NA
CDR3aa: CASSLISVNTDTQYF
CDR3nt: TGCGCCAGCAGCTTGATTAGCGTAAACACAGATACGCAGTATTTT

v_gene: TRBV3-1/TRBV3-2
abundance: NA
j_gene: TRBJ2-2
d_gene: NA
CDR3aa: CASSQDQGRFTGELFF
CDR3nt: TGTGCCAGCAGCCAAGATCAGGGGCGTTTTACCGGGGAGCTGTTTTTT

v_gene: TRBV27
abundance: NA
j_gene: TRBJ2-2
d_gene: TRBD2
CDR3aa: CASSLWGGTGGELFF
CDR3nt: TGTGCCAGCAGTTTATGGGGGGGTACAGGCGGGGAGCTGTTTTTT

v_gene: TRBV29-1
abundance: few
j_gene: TRBJ1-3
d_gene: NA
CDR3aa: CSVTGKGNTIYF
CDR3nt: TGCAGCGTTACTGGGAAAGGAAACACCATATATTTT

v_gene: TRBV3-1/TRBV3-2
abundance: NA
j_gene: TRBJ1-2
d_gene: NA
CDR3aa: CASSPFTGEGYTF
CDR3nt: TGTGCCAGCAGTCCCTTCACCGGCGAGGGCTACACCTTC

v_gene: TRBV5-1
abundance: NA
j_gene: TRBJ1-2
d_gene: NA
CDR3aa: CASSFDSYNYGYTF
CDR3nt: TGCGCCAGCAGCTTTGACAGTTATAACTATGGCTACACCTTC

v_gene: TRBV7-7
abundance: NA
j_gene: TRBJ2-7
d_gene: NA
CDR3aa: CASSLVSTTGTYEQYF
CDR3nt: TGTGCTAGCAGCTTAGTGAGTACGACAGGAACCTACGAGCAGTACTTC

v_gene: TRBV19
abundance: NA
j_gene: TRBJ2-6
d_gene: TRBD1
CDR3aa: CASSPTGQGTGANVLTF
CDR3nt: TGTGCCAGTAGCCCAACGGGACAGGGAACTGGGGCCAACGTCCTGACTTTC

v_gene: TRBV5-4
abundance: NA
j_gene: TRBJ2-7
d_gene: NA
CDR3aa: CASSEDTGSLEQYF
CDR3nt: TGTGCCAGCTCGGAAGATACAGGGTCCCTCGAGCAGTACTTC

v_gene: TRBV19
abundance: NA
j_gene: TRBJ1-2
d_gene: TRBD1
CDR3aa: CASTKTGDRDLYGYTF
CDR3nt: TGTGCCAGTACCAAAACCGGGGACAGAGATCTCTATGGCTACACCTTC

v_gene: TRBV5-8
abundance: NA
j_gene: TRBJ1-5
d_gene: NA
CDR3aa: CASSLRYQPQHF
CDR3nt: TGTGCCAGCAGCTTGAGGTACCAGCCCCAGCATTTT

v_gene: TRBV18
abundance: NA
j_gene: TRBJ2-7
d_gene: NA
CDR3aa: CASSPTGPGQGLREQYF
CDR3nt: TGTGCCAGCTCACCCACTGGCCCCGGACAGGGACTACGCGAGCAGTACTTC

v_gene: TRBV12-3/TRBV12-4
abundance: NA
j_gene: TRBJ1-4
d_gene: NA
CDR3aa: CASGWGIEKLFF
CDR3nt: TGTGCCAGCGGGTGGGGGATCGAAAAACTGTTTTTT

v_gene: TRBV19
abundance: NA
j_gene: TRBJ2-5
d_gene: TRBD1
CDR3aa: CASSTGTGSSETQYF
CDR3nt: TGTGCCAGTAGTACCGGGACAGGGTCATCAGAGACCCAGTACTTC

v_gene: TRBV7-2
abundance: NA
j_gene: TRBJ2-7
d_gene: TRBD1
CDR3aa: CASSLVTGEYEQYF
CDR3nt: TGTGCCAGCAGCTTAGTGACAGGGGAGTACGAGCAGTACTTC

v_gene: TRBV7-2
abundance: NA
j_gene: TRBJ1-1
d_gene: NA
CDR3aa: CASSLASRMNTEAFF
CDR3nt: TGTGCCAGCAGCTTAGCGTCCCGGATGAACACTGAAGCTTTCTTT

v_gene: TRBV11-1
abundance: NA
j_gene: TRBJ2-7
d_gene: TRBD1
CDR3aa: CASSHKPGQGSYEQYF
CDR3nt: TGTGCCAGCAGCCATAAACCGGGACAGGGCTCCTACGAGCAGTACTTC

v_gene: TRBV7-8
abundance: NA
j_gene: TRBJ1-1
d_gene: NA
CDR3aa: CASSPRGALGTEAFF
CDR3nt: TGTGCCAGCAGCCCTCGGGGGGCCCTAGGGACTGAAGCTTTCTTT

v_gene: TRBV5-4
abundance: NA
j_gene: TRBJ1-2
d_gene: NA
CDR3aa: CASSSPQALYGYTF
CDR3nt: TGTGCCAGCAGCTCCCCCCAGGCGCTCTATGGCTACACCTTC

v_gene: TRBV10-3
abundance: NA
j_gene: TRBJ1-1
d_gene: NA
CDR3aa: CAISETGPGAGTEAFF
CDR3nt: TGTGCCATCAGTGAGACCGGCCCAGGGGCTGGTACTGAAGCTTTCTTT

v_gene: TRBV6-2/TRBV6-3
abundance: NA
j_gene: TRBJ2-7
d_gene: TRBD2
CDR3aa: CASSPLGLAVHEQYF
CDR3nt: TGTGCCAGCAGTCCCCTCGGGCTAGCGGTCCACGAGCAGTACTTC

v_gene: TRBV5-1
abundance: NA
j_gene: TRBJ2-3
d_gene: NA
CDR3aa: CASSLRGVAGDTQYF
CDR3nt: TGCGCCAGCAGCTTGCGCGGGGTAGCCGGAGATACGCAGTATTTT

v_gene: TRBV27
abundance: NA
j_gene: TRBJ2-3
d_gene: NA
CDR3aa: CASSLSLVGTGEADTQYF
CDR3nt: TGTGCCAGCAGTTTAAGTCTGGTGGGCACAGGGGAGGCAGATACGCAGTATTTT

v_gene: TRBV23-1
abundance: NA
j_gene: TRBJ1-1
d_gene: TRBD1
CDR3aa: CASIGGGDHTEAFF
CDR3nt: TGCGCCAGCATAGGGGGCGGGGATCACACTGAAGCTTTCTTT

v_gene: TRBV4-1
abundance: once
j_gene: TRBJ2-4
d_gene: NA
CDR3aa: CASSQDERTAKNIQYF
CDR3nt: TGCGCCAGCAGCCAAGATGAGAGAACGGCCAAAAACATTCAGTACTTC

v_gene: TRBV6-5
abundance: NA
j_gene: TRBJ1-1
d_gene: NA
CDR3aa: CASRSVTENTEAFF
CDR3nt: TGTGCCAGCAGATCCGTGACCGAGAACACTGAAGCTTTCTTT

v_gene: TRBV11-3
abundance: NA
j_gene: TRBJ2-3
d_gene: TRBD1
CDR3aa: CASSAGGRTQYF
CDR3nt: TGTGCCAGCAGTGCAGGGGGCCGGACGCAGTATTTT

v_gene: TRBV7-2
abundance: NA
j_gene: TRBJ1-6
d_gene: NA
CDR3aa: CASGLGSPLHF
CDR3nt: TGTGCCAGCGGTCTCGGATCACCCCTCCACTTT